A single sample gave rise to the 30 T cell receptor beta chains below, sequenced in a study of T cells in women clearing cervical HPV infection. The table came from immunoSEQ multiplex PCR; TCRdb's copy has only in-frame clones and leaves some out. In total, the table holds roughly 45,000 clones. Sequencing was performed on blood buffy coat. Source of these receptors: a woman aged 18-69 years with a cervical HPV16 infection that either progressed to CIN3+ or cleared (not recorded which).

For this clone: The read finishes 3 residues shy of the CDR3 end, and the germline J gene is used to complete it. The J gene is TRBJ2-1, the V gene TRBV28; the match to TRBD2 covers 11 bases. The germline V gene has CDR1 MDHEN and CDR2 SYDVKM. The J segment lost 9 bases and the V segment lost 4 bases, leaving 11 bases of the junction unmatched. CDR3 length equals 16 residues. CDR3 in amino acids: CASSSLASGGPGEQFF. The DNA read from the CDR3 is TGTGCCAGCAGTTCCCTCGCTAGCGGGGGGCCGGGTGAG.

As concerns this clone: Coverage ceases 3 residues before the CDR3 finishes, and the germline J gene fills in the end. The chain couples TRBV5-1 to TRBJ2-3; tentatively, D is TRBD2 (7 bases). Germline-derived CDR1 and CDR2 are SGHRS and YFSETQ. This CDR3 has 14 residues. The CDR3: CASSYGQGRETQYF. Incomplete CDR3 DNA: TGCGCCAGCAGCTACGGTCAGGGGCGGGAGACG.

To note about this clone: The read ends 3 residues before the CDR3 terminus; that terminus is restored from the germline J gene. V and J are TRBV6-4 and TRBJ1-1; a weak D match, TRBD1 (5 bases). The CDR3 loop spans 13 amino acids. The V end was cut by 2 bases, the J end by 1 base, with 5 bases between. Germline CDR1 and CDR2: MRHNA and SNTAGT. CDR3 region: CASSDRGNTEAFF. Incomplete CDR3 DNA: TGTGCCAGCAGTGACAGGGGGAACACTGAA.

Notes on this clone: The read ends 3 residues early relative to the CDR3; the germline J gene fills the gap. The chain has TRBV20-1 and TRBJ2-1; 7 nucleotides line up with TRBD1. Germline V gene data show CDR1 as DFQATT and CDR2 as SNEGSKA (reference sequence). The CDR3 runs 14 residues. V was pared by 3 bases and J by 6 bases, with 8 bases of the junction left unmatched. The CDR3 region is CSASVPRQGNEQFF. CDR3 DNA (partial): TGCAGTGCTAGCGTCCCCCGACAGGGCAATGAG.

As concerns this clone: The CDR3 extends 3 residues past the end of the read, so its final part is completed from the germline J gene. The V call is TRBV7-8, the J call TRBJ2-1; the match to TRBD2 covers 11 bases. V trimming: 4 bases; J trimming: 4 bases; junction bases outside the gene matches: 6. CDR3 size: 16 residues. Germline CDR1 reads SGHVS; CDR2 reads FQNEAQ. The sequenced part of the CDR3 DNA is TGTGCCAGCAGCTCCACCGGGACTAGCGGTTACAATGAG. It encodes CASSSTGTSGYNE. The full CDR3 protein is CASSSTGTSGYNEQFF.

Concerning this clone: Read sequence stops 3 residues before the CDR3 end, and the germline J gene provides the missing end. The chain links TRBV5-1 to TRBJ1-1; D unclear. Trimming stripped 4 bases from V and 2 bases from J, with 9 bases between. CDR1 SGHRS and CDR2 YFSETQ come from the germline V gene. This CDR3 is 13 amino acids long. This chain's CDR3 is CASSPGLNTEAFF. CDR3 bases read: TGCGCCAGCAGCCCCGGACTTAACACTGAA.

Remarks on this clone: From the germline J gene comes the end of the CDR3, since the read stops 3 residues before it. The J gene is TRBJ1-4, the V gene TRBV27, with 9 bases aligning to TRBD1. Trimming took 8 bases from V and 10 from J; bases not matched to a gene: 11. This CDR3 contains 14 residues. From germline, CDR1 is MNHEY and CDR2 SMNVEV (reference sequence). The sequenced CDR3 bases are TGTGCCAGCCGACCGGGACAGGGAGGCGGAAAA. Residues: CASRPGQGGGK. The CDR3 in its entirety is CASRPGQGGGKLFF.

Turning to this clone: The missing CDR3 end, 3 residues past where the read stops, is filled in from the germline J gene. This sequence joins TRBV19 and TRBJ2-3; 7 bases align to TRBD1. This CDR3 region has 15 residues. In germline, CDR1 is LNHDA, CDR2 SQIVND (reference sequence). The DNA read from the CDR3 is TGTGCCAGTAGTATAGCGGACAGGAGAAATCAGCCG. Its protein is CASSIADRRNQP. In full, the CDR3 is CASSIADRRNQPQYF.

Details on this clone: The sequence runs out 3 residues before the end of the CDR3; the remainder is reconstructed from the germline J gene. This sequence joins TRBV29-1 and TRBJ2-3; TRBD2 matches 7 bases. Trimming cost V 5 bases and J 4 bases; bases outside gene matches: 6. Germline CDR1 SQVTM, CDR2 ANQGSEA. There are 13 residues in the CDR3. The CDR3 reads CSVRTRSADTQYF. CDR3 bases read: TGCAGCGTTCGGACTAGATCGGCAGATACG.

With respect to this clone: The read falls 3 residues short of the CDR3 end, and the missing part is taken from the germline J gene. This rearrangement joins TRBV5-1 to TRBJ1-1; TRBD1 agrees at 9 bases. CDR3 length: 15 residues. Looked up from germline, CDR1 is SGHRS and CDR2 is YFSETQ. The ends lost 4 bases at V and 3 bases at J; junction bases unmatched: 7. CDR3 DNA, as far as it was read: TGCGCCAGCAGCGGGGCGGGACAGGGAGACACTGAA. This sequence encodes CASSGAGQGDTE. The CDR3 in full is CASSGAGQGDTEAFF.

A word on this clone: The DNA ends 3 residues before the CDR3 does, and the rest of the CDR3 is filled in from the germline J gene. The J gene is TRBJ2-2, the V gene TRBV5-1; no clear D gene. The CDR3 runs 15 residues. V lost 0 bases and J lost 7, with 13 bases in between. Per the germline V gene, CDR1 is SGHRS and CDR2 is YFSETQ. The CDR3 sequence is CASSLANSPGGELFF. The CDR3 DNA, read in part, is TGCGCCAGCAGCTTGGCCAATAGTCCTGGCGGGGAG.

Note on this clone: The CDR3 end is not reached by the read, which stops 3 residues before it; the germline J gene fills it in. The rearrangement uses TRBV7-9 and TRBJ2-7; D is unclear. In germline, CDR1 is SEHNR, CDR2 FQNEAQ (reference sequence). Trimming took 4 bases from V and 2 from J, leaving 15 bases between them. There are 15 residues in the CDR3. The covered CDR3 bases are TGTGCCAGCAGCTCCCCCTTCGTTAGGGCCTACGAG. Amino acid sequence: CASSSPFVRAYE. In full, the CDR3 is CASSSPFVRAYEQYF.

Regarding this clone: Read sequence stops 3 residues before the CDR3 end, and the germline J gene provides the missing end. V usage is TRBV5-1 and J usage is TRBJ1-2; TRBD1 is a possible D gene (6 bases). Germline V CDR1 and CDR2: SGHRS, YFSETQ. CDR3 length equals 13 residues. The V end lost 1 base, the J end lost 7 bases, and 11 bases lay between the germline ends. The chain's CDR3 is CASSLSGESGYTF. CDR3 DNA, as far as it was read: TGCGCCAGCAGCTTGTCAGGGGAGAGTGGC. Full variable domain (missing parts from reference TRBV5-1 and TRBJ1-2): KAGVTQTPRYLIKTRGQQVTLSCSPISGHRSVSWYQQTPGQGLQFLFEYFSETQRNKGNFPGRFSGRQFSNSRSEMNVSTLELGDSALYLCASSLSGESGYTFGSGTRLTVV.

A word on this clone: With the read ending 3 residues before the CDR3 end, the germline J gene is used to fill in that end. The chain couples TRBV19 to TRBJ2-4, with TRBD1 identical over 7 bases. The CDR3 loop spans 15 amino acids. Germline V gene data show CDR1 as LNHDA and CDR2 as SQIVND (reference sequence). CDR3 DNA (partial): TGTGCCAGTAGTTCAAGACAGGGATTTAACTATGGT. This gives the protein CASSSRQGFNYG. Given in full, the CDR3 is CASSSRQGFNYGQYF.

The sequenced part of the CDR3 DNA is TGTGCCAGCAGCCAGCCAGGGATCTTGCAGACC. Translation gives CASSQPGILQT. The whole CDR3 protein is CASSQPGILQTQYF. This chain joins TRBV7-2 and TRBJ2-5; tentatively, D is TRBD1 (5 bases). The observed sequence ends 3 residues before the CDR3 terminus, with the missing tail filled in from the germline J gene. Germline CDR1 is SGHTA and CDR2 is FQGNSA. The V end was cut by 5 bases, the J end by 6 bases, with 16 bases between. The CDR3 covers 14 residues.

A word on this clone: From the germline J gene comes the end of the CDR3, since the read stops 3 residues before it. V usage is TRBV5-1 and J usage is TRBJ2-7; perhaps TRBD1 as D (7 bases). There are 14 residues in the CDR3. V gave up 0 bases and J gave up 2 bases, with 9 bases separating them. Germline CDR1 and CDR2: SGHRS and YFSETQ. The CDR3 protein is CASSLGGTAYEQYF. The DNA read from the CDR3 is TGCGCCAGCAGCTTGGGCGGGACAGCCTACGAG.

Comment on this clone: The CDR3 goes on 3 residues after the read ends, and that part is filled in from the germline J gene. The rearrangement joins TRBV7-6 to TRBJ1-5, with 8 nucleotides matching TRBD1. CDR3 length: 17 residues. Germline loops: CDR1 SGHVS, CDR2 FNYEAQ. The V and J ends lost 2 bases and 0 bases, in that order; junction bases with no gene match: 6. CDR3 DNA, as far as it was read: TGTGCCAGCAGCTTACCCCGGGACAGGAATAGCAATCAGCCC. It codes for CASSLPRDRNSNQP. The entire CDR3 protein is CASSLPRDRNSNQPQHF.

In the case of this clone: The read is 3 residues too short to cover the CDR3 end, so that end is filled in from the germline J gene. The chain joins TRBV7-2 to TRBJ1-4, with D possibly matching TRBD1 (5 bases). The V gene's germline CDR1 is SGHTA and CDR2 FQGNSA. The CDR3 is 13 residues long. The CDR3 bases that were read are TGTGCCAGCAGCTACAACCCAGGGTCACCA. It codes for CASSYNPGSP. The CDR3 as a whole reads CASSYNPGSPLFF.

About this clone: Read sequence stops 3 residues before the CDR3 end, and the germline J gene provides the missing end. V usage is TRBV20-1 and J usage is TRBJ2-7, with TRBD1 matching over 9 bases. CDR1 is DFQATT and CDR2 is SNEGSKA in the germline V gene (reference sequence). The ends lost 0 bases at V and 2 bases at J; junction bases unmatched: 8. The CDR3 consists of 16 residues. CDR3 in amino acids: CSARDLDRGMTYEQYF. The CDR3 bases that were read are TGCAGTGCTAGAGATCTAGACAGGGGGATGACCTACGAG.

In the case of this clone: The CDR3 is cut off 3 residues early in the read; its end comes from the germline J gene. This chain links TRBV5-1 with TRBJ2-3; D perhaps matches TRBD1 (6 bases). Trimming removed 6 bases from V and 3 bases from J, with 20 bases in between. From germline, CDR1 is SGHRS and CDR2 YFSETQ. This CDR3 region has 16 residues. The CDR3 spells CASKKKGGSVTDTQYF. The sequenced part of the CDR3 DNA is TGCGCCAGCAAGAAGAAAGGGGGTAGCGTAACAGATACG.

Regarding this clone: The read stops 3 residues short of the end of the CDR3; the missing end is completed from the germline J gene. The chain joins TRBV20-1 to TRBJ2-5; 14 bases are a match to TRBD2. The CDR3 covers 17 residues. CDR1 is DFQATT, CDR2 SNEGSKA, per germline (reference sequence). V lost 3 bases, J lost 1 base, and 7 bases stayed unmatched. The sequenced part of the CDR3 DNA is TGCAGTGCTAGTCCCGGACTAGCGGGGGGCCTCCAAGAGACC. It codes for CSASPGLAGGLQET. The complete CDR3 sequence is CSASPGLAGGLQETQYF.

Of note for this clone: The read terminates 3 residues before the CDR3 end, so the remaining end is supplied by the germline J gene. The chain carries TRBV20-1 and TRBJ2-7; 7 nucleotides align to TRBD1. CDR3 length: 13 residues. The germline CDR1 and CDR2 sequences are DFQATT and SNEGSKA (reference sequence). Trimming took 3 bases from V and 2 from J; bases not matched to a gene: 4. The CDR3 sequence: CSASRTGPYEQYF. Incomplete CDR3 DNA: TGCAGTGCTAGTCGGACAGGCCCCTACGAG.

About this clone: From the germline J gene comes the end of the CDR3, since the read stops 3 residues before it. V and J are TRBV9 and TRBJ2-3; TRBD2 aligns across 11 bases. From germline, CDR1 is SGDLS and CDR2 YYNGEE. CDR3 length equals 19 residues. The trim removed 6 bases at V and 1 base at J, leaving 16 bases unmatched. CDR3 sequence: CASTALSGGADSRTDTQYF. The sequenced part of the CDR3 DNA is TGTGCCAGCACGGCTCTTAGCGGGGGGGCCGATTCACGCACAGATACG.

With respect to this clone: The CDR3 end falls 3 residues outside the read, so it is completed with the germline J gene. This rearrangement joins TRBV7-8 to TRBJ2-7; D might be TRBD2 (6 bases). The CDR3 length is 17 residues. Per the germline V gene, CDR1 is SGHVS and CDR2 is FQNEAQ. Trimming stripped 1 base from V and 2 bases from J, with 18 bases between. CDR3 sequence: CASSLVYGGFMTYEQYF. The CDR3 bases that were read are TGTGCCAGCAGCTTAGTTTATGGGGGGTTCATGACCTACGAG.

Points on this clone: From the germline J gene comes the end of the CDR3, since the read stops 3 residues before it. The chain recombines TRBV9 with TRBJ1-6, with D perhaps TRBD1 (5 bases). The CDR3 length is 15 residues. Trimming pared 2 bases from V and 9 bases from J, leaving 15 bases between. Germline V lookup: CDR1 SGDLS, CDR2 YYNGEE. CDR3 amino acids: CASSVGGTRVSPLHF. The CDR3 bases that were read are TGTGCCAGCAGCGTGGGGGGGACCAGGGTTTCACCC.

About this clone: The observed sequence ends 3 residues before the CDR3 terminus, with the missing tail filled in from the germline J gene. V gene TRBV7-2 combines with J gene TRBJ1-2; D uncertain. The germline gives CDR1 SGHTA, CDR2 FQGNSA. The CDR3 consists of 15 residues. The CDR3 bases that were read are TGTGCCAGCAGGTCAAAGGTCTTAACCAAAAACATC. Amino acid sequence: CASRSKVLTKNI. The whole CDR3 protein is CASRSKVLTKNIYTF.

With respect to this clone: Read coverage stops 3 residues before the CDR3 terminus; the germline J gene supplies the remainder. This chain links TRBV5-4 with TRBJ2-7; D remains unclear. Germline loops: CDR1 SGHNT, CDR2 YYREEE (reference sequence). CDR3 length: 14 amino acids. V gave up 1 base and J gave up 1 base, with 9 bases separating them. CDR3 DNA, as far as it was read: TGTGCCAGCAGCTTGACAACCAATTCCTACGAG. It translates to CASSLTTNSYE. The whole CDR3 sequence is CASSLTTNSYEQYF.

On this clone itself: Read data end 3 residues before the CDR3 end; the end is taken from the germline J gene. The chain recombines TRBV20-1 with TRBJ1-1, with D possibly TRBD1 on 5 matching bases. CDR1 is DFQATT, CDR2 SNEGSKA, per germline (reference sequence). V was clipped by 2 bases and J by 5 bases, with 18 bases between them. The CDR3 sequence is 15 residues long. The part of the CDR3 DNA that was read is TGCAGTGCTAGATCCGGGGGGGGAGTAGGGACTGAA. It specifies CSARSGGGVGTE. In full, the CDR3 is CSARSGGGVGTEAFF.

In regard to this clone: The DNA ends 3 residues before the CDR3 does, and the rest of the CDR3 is filled in from the germline J gene. This chain joins TRBV30 and TRBJ1-6; TRBD1 aligns across 12 bases. The CDR3 loop spans 17 amino acids. CDR1 is GTSNPN and CDR2 is SVGIG in the germline V gene (reference sequence). Losses at the gene ends were 2 bases for V and 7 bases for J; bases not matched to a gene: 9. The CDR3 is CAWSWARDRGLNSPLHF. The DNA read from the CDR3 is TGTGCCTGGAGTTGGGCCCGGGACAGGGGGCTCAATTCACCC.

With respect to this clone: The DNA ends 3 residues before the CDR3 does, and the rest of the CDR3 is filled in from the germline J gene. The rearrangement links TRBV12-3 or TRBV12-4 to TRBJ1-2; TRBD1 matches 9 bases. V lost 6 bases to trimming and J lost 6 bases; unmatched junction nucleotides: 5. The CDR3 contains 13 residues. The part of the CDR3 DNA that was read is TGTGCCAGCAGCCTCACAGGGGGCCATGGC. Translating it yields CASSLTGGHG. The CDR3 in full is CASSLTGGHGYTF.